A single sample is the source of the 23 T cell receptor beta chains below, sequenced in a study of T cell responses to AZD1222 COVID-19 vaccine. Generated by immunoSEQ multiplex PCR, the TCRdb table keeps only in-frame clones and is missing some. Of roughly 80,000 clones in the sample, 87% were seen once. This specimen consisted of peripheral blood, obtained 28 days after the second AZD1222 dose. The receptors come from an adult who received the AZD1222 COVID-19 vaccine.

The chain employs TRBV30 and TRBJ1-5; 8 bases fit TRBD1. V gave up 3 bases and J gave up 3 bases; unmatched junction bases: 4. The CDR3 runs 14 residues. Germline CDR1 and CDR2: GTSNPN and SVGIG (reference sequence). The CDR3 nucleotides read TGTGCCTGGAGACGACAGGGGCCCAATCAGCCCCAGCATTTT. Its protein product is CAWRRQGPNQPQHF.

This clone was counted a single time. A junction end diverges from the germline sequence, so it may reflect a read error. The same CDR3 can be traced to other DNA sequences in this sample. The V gene is TRBV15, the J gene TRBJ2-5, with unresolved D. The CDR3 has 14 residues. Germline V lookup: CDR1 LNHNV, CDR2 YYDKDF (reference sequence). The CDR3 nucleotides are TGTGCCACCAGCCGAGAGAAGTACCAAGAGACCCAGTACTTC. It yields the protein CATSREKYQETQYF.

With regard to this clone: The identical CDR3 is also encoded by other nucleotide sequences in the sample. The chain carries TRBV28 and TRBJ1-5; 7 positions match TRBD1. V was clipped by 6 bases and J by 2 bases; unmatched bases: 4. CDR3 length: 14 amino acids. The germline V gene encodes CDR1 MDHEN and CDR2 SYDVKM. Here the CDR3 reads CASRPGQGNQPQHF. The CDR3 DNA follows: TGTGCCAGCAGACCCGGACAGGGCAATCAGCCCCAGCATTTT.

This clone was picked up one time. V usage is TRBV27 and J usage is TRBJ2-5, with D uncertain. V lost 0 bases and J lost 0, with 8 bases in between. Germline loops: CDR1 MNHEY, CDR2 SMNVEV (reference sequence). This CDR3 spans 15 amino acids. The DNA of the CDR3 is TGTGCCAGCAGTTTATCTTTAGGGAACCAAGAGACCCAGTACTTC. Encoded protein: CASSLSLGNQETQYF.

The rearrangement links TRBV10-3 to TRBJ1-2; no reliable D call. The CDR3 extends over 14 amino acids. Germline loops: CDR1 ENHRY, CDR2 SYGVKD. With 4 bases removed from V and 3 bases from J, the gap between germline ends came to 12 bases. The CDR3 DNA sequence: TGTGCCATCAGTGCCCTCCCGGCGGACTATGGCTACACCTTC. This sequence encodes CAISALPADYGYTF.

The chain links TRBV5-1 to TRBJ2-7, with 9 nucleotides matching TRBD2. Germline trimming cut 4 bases from V and 5 bases from J; bases unmatched to any gene: 7. Germline loops: CDR1 SGHRS, CDR2 YFSETQ. This CDR3 has 14 residues. CDR3 in amino acids: CASSIRTSDDEQYF. DNA for the CDR3: TGCGCCAGCAGCATCCGGACTAGCGACGACGAGCAGTACTTC.

V gene TRBV6-5 combines with J gene TRBJ1-3; D is unclear. The CDR3 sequence is 12 residues long. Trimming removed 10 bases from V and 2 bases from J, with 9 bases in between. Germline V CDR1 and CDR2: MNHEY, SVGAGI. CDR3 DNA: TGTGCCACCAGAAAAACTGGAAACACCATATATTTT. It specifies CATRKTGNTIYF.

This chain joins TRBV7-9 and TRBJ2-3; D is unresolved. The germline V gene encodes CDR1 SEHNR and CDR2 FQNEAQ (reference sequence). The germline V and J ends were trimmed by 4 bases and 6 bases, with 2 bases remaining between them. This CDR3 comprises 10 residues. CDR3 nucleotides: TGTGCCAGCAGCTGGGATACGCAGTATTTT. Amino acids: CASSWDTQYF.

This clone came up once. The rearrangement joins TRBV30 to TRBJ2-2; D may match TRBD1 or TRBD2 (6 bases each). Germline CDR1 is GTSNPN and CDR2 is SVGIG (reference sequence). The CDR3 covers 14 residues. The germline V and J ends were trimmed by 1 base and 5 bases, with 11 bases remaining between them. Here the CDR3 DNA reads TGTGCCTGGAGTGATTTAGGGGGGACCGGGGAGCTGTTTTTT. It is translated as CAWSDLGGTGELFF.

The chain recombines TRBV7-3 with TRBJ1-2; the D is unclear. Germline CDR1 and CDR2: SGHTA and FQGTGA. The germline V and J ends were trimmed by 5 bases and 7 bases, with 17 bases remaining between them. CDR3 size: 14 residues. CDR3 in DNA: TGTGCCAGCAGCCCGACCCCAAGGTCAGGTGGCTACACCTTC. Translating gives CASSPTPRSGGYTF.

CDR3 in DNA: TGTGCCAGCAGCTACCCAGGGACAGGGGGCGACACTGAAGCTTTCTTT. Translating it yields CASSYPGTGGDTEAFF. J is TRBJ1-1 and V is TRBV7-3; 12 bases map to TRBD1. Germline V gives CDR1 SGHTA, CDR2 FQGTGA. This CDR3 spans 16 amino acids. V dropped 4 bases and J dropped 3; count of bases not matched to a gene: 6.

The CDR3 reads CASRVRYSNSPLHF. The DNA for the CDR3 is TGCGCCAGCAGGGTGAGGTACAGTAATTCACCCCTCCACTTT. The gene calls are TRBV5-1 and TRBJ1-6; D remains ambiguous. The CDR3 covers 14 residues. V was trimmed by 5 bases and J by 6 bases, leaving 12 bases between them. From germline, CDR1 is SGHRS and CDR2 YFSETQ.

The CDR3 loop reads CASTDGGATNIQYF. The CDR3 coding sequence is TGTGCCAGCACGGACGGGGGGGCTACAAACATTCAGTACTTC. The V gene is TRBV3-1 (or the pseudogene TRBV3-2), the J gene TRBJ2-4, with 8 bases aligning to TRBD2. Trimming at V came to 7 bases and at J to 6 bases, leaving 8 bases not matched to a gene. This CDR3 contains 14 residues. The germline V gene has CDR1 LGHDT and CDR2 YNNKEL (reference sequence).

The gene calls are TRBV6-5 and TRBJ2-5; TRBD2 matches 8 bases. This CDR3 has 14 amino acids. The germline CDR1 and CDR2 sequences are MNHEY and SVGAGI. V was clipped by 2 bases and J by 4 bases; unmatched bases: 3. The DNA of the CDR3 is TGTGCCAGCAGTTACGGACTAGCAGCAGAGACCCAGTACTTC. It encodes CASSYGLAAETQYF.

This chain connects TRBV12-3 or TRBV12-4 to TRBJ2-3; TRBD2 matches 7 bases. Germline trimming cut 6 bases from V and 5 bases from J; bases unmatched to any gene: 5. The CDR3 runs 13 residues. The CDR3: CASRSSGKDTQYF. In DNA, the CDR3 is TGTGCCAGCAGGAGCAGCGGGAAAGATACGCAGTATTTT.

The gene calls are TRBV7-2 and TRBJ1-2; D is undetermined. With 1 base removed from V and 5 bases from J, the gap between germline ends came to 14 bases. This CDR3 region has 15 residues. CDR1 is SGHTA, CDR2 FQGNSA, per germline. The CDR3 sequence: CASSLVGWTLYGYTF. DNA for the CDR3: TGTGCCAGCAGCTTAGTAGGTTGGACGCTGTATGGCTACACCTTC.

This chain joins TRBV4-3 and TRBJ2-7; 8 bases agree with TRBD2. This CDR3 region has 15 residues. Per the germline V gene, CDR1 is LGHNA and CDR2 is YSLEER. The junction had 6 bases not matched to a gene; V was cut back by 1 base and J by 4 bases. DNA of the CDR3: TGCGCCAGCAGCCAAGGGATTACTAGCGGATACGAGCAGTACTTC. Translation gives CASSQGITSGYEQYF.

V gene TRBV5-1 combines with J gene TRBJ2-3; TRBD2 agrees at 7 bases. The germline V gene encodes CDR1 SGHRS and CDR2 YFSETQ. The CDR3 runs to 19 residues. V gave up 6 bases and J gave up 0 bases; unmatched junction bases: 19. The CDR3 DNA follows: TGCGCCAGCACCTGGACTAGAATTGTCGACGGGGGGAGCACAGATACGCAGTATTTT. Its protein is CASTWTRIVDGGSTDTQYF. Looking up the rest from reference TRBV5-1 and TRBJ2-3 gives the full variable domain: KAGVTQTPRYLIKTRGQQVTLSCSPISGHRSVSWYQQTPGQGLQFLFEYFSETQRNKGNFPGRFSGRQFSNSRSEMNVSTLELGDSALYLCASTWTRIVDGGSTDTQYFGPGTRLTVL.

This chain uses TRBV4-2 with TRBJ2-6, with TRBD1 matching 10 bases. The CDR3 is 18 amino acids. Trimming cost V 5 bases and J 0 bases; bases outside gene matches: 7. CDR1 and CDR2 from the germline V gene are LGHNA and YNFKEQ. The CDR3 region has the DNA TGTGCCAGCAGCTCGCGGACAGGGGGGAACTCTGGGGCCAACGTCCTGACTTTC. This encodes CASSSRTGGNSGANVLTF.

V gene TRBV3-1 (or the pseudogene TRBV3-2) combines with J gene TRBJ1-4, with TRBD1 matching over 8 bases. Germline V gives CDR1 LGHDT, CDR2 YNNKEL (reference sequence). With V trimmed by 0 bases and J by 4 bases, 19 bases remained unmatched. The CDR3 runs 21 residues. CDR3 protein: CASSQEASGTGLRACNEKLFF. Written as DNA, the CDR3 is TGTGCCAGCAGCCAAGAGGCCTCCGGGACAGGTCTTCGGGCGTGTAATGAAAAACTGTTTTTT.

The rearrangement joins TRBV10-3 to TRBJ2-3; D remains ambiguous. The CDR3 length is 16 residues. The ends were cut back, 10 bases at V and 4 bases at J, with 24 bases in the middle. The germline V gene has CDR1 ENHRY and CDR2 SYGVKD. CDR3 coding DNA: TGTGCCACCTCGAGGCCTCCGTCGGGCTGGGCAGATACGCAGTATTTT. This gives the protein CATSRPPSGWADTQYF.

This clone turned up a few times. V and J are TRBV3-1 (or the pseudogene TRBV3-2) and TRBJ1-3; tentatively, D is TRBD1 (5 bases). V gave up 7 bases and J gave up 0 bases, with 10 bases separating them. The CDR3 sequence is 14 residues long. Germline CDR1 and CDR2: LGHDT and YNNKEL (reference sequence). This CDR3 is CASTTGFSGNTIYF. DNA of the CDR3: TGTGCCAGCACAACAGGATTCTCTGGAAACACCATATATTTT.

CDR3 amino acids: CASRTGTIEAFF. The CDR3 DNA sequence: TGTGCCAGCAGGACAGGGACTATTGAAGCTTTCTTT. The chain has TRBV28 and TRBJ1-1; 7 nucleotides line up with TRBD1. The CDR3 has 12 amino acids. Unmatched junction bases numbered 5, after V lost 6 bases and J lost 7 bases. Germline V lookup: CDR1 MDHEN, CDR2 SYDVKM.